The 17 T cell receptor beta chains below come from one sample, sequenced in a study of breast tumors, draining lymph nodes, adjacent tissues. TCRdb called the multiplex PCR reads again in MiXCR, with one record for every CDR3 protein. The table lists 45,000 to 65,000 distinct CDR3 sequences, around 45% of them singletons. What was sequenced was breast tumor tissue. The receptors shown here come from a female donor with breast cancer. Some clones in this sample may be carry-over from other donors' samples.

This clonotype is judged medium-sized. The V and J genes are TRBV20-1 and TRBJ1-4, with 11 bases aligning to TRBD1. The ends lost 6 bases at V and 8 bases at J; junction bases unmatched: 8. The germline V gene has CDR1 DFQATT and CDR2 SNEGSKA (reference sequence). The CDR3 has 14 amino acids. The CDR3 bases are TGCAGTGCAGAGCCGGGACAGGGGGACGAAAAACTGTTTTTT. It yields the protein CSAEPGQGDEKLFF.

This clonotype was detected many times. The DNA of the CDR3 is TGTGCCAGCAGTTTTAAGCGGAGCGGGGAGACCCAGTACTTC. Translated, it gives CASSFKRSGETQYF. The V call is TRBV5-8, the J call TRBJ2-5, with D possibly matching TRBD2 (6 bases). The V end was cut by 5 bases, the J end by 5 bases, with 16 bases between. Germline CDR1 and CDR2: SGHTS and YDEGEE. The CDR3 contains 14 residues.

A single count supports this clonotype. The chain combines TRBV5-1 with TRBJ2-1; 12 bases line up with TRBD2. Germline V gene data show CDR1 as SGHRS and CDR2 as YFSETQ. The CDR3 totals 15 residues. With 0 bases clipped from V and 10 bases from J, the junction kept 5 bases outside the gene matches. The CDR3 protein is CASSLEAGLAGEQFF. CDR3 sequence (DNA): TGCGCCAGCAGCTTGGAAGCAGGACTAGCGGGGGAGCAGTTCTTC.

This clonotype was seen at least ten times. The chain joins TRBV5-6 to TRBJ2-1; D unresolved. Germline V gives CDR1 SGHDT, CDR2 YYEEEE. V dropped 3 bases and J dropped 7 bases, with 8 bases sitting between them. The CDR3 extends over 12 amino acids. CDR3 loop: CASSWAGNEQFF. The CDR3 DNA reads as TGTGCCAGCAGCTGGGCCGGAAATGAGCAGTTCTTC. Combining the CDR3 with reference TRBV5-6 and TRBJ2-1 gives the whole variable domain DAGVTQSPTHLIKTRGQQVTLRCSPKSGHDTVSWYQQALGQGPQFIFQYYEEEERQRGNFPDRFSGHQFPNYSSELNVNALLLGDSALYLCASSWAGNEQFFGPGTRLTVL.

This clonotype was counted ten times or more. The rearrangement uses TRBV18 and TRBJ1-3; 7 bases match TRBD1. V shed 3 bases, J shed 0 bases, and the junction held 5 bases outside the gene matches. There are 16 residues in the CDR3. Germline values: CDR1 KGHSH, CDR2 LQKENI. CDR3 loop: CASSPRNRGSGNTIYF. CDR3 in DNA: TGTGCCAGCTCACCCAGGAACAGGGGCTCTGGAAACACCATATATTTT.

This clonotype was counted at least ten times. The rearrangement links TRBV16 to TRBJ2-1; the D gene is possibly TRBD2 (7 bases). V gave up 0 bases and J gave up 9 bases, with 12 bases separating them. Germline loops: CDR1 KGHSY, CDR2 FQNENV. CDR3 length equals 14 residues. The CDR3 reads CASSQSGEGVEQFF. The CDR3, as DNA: TGTGCCAGCAGCCAATCCGGGGAGGGGGTTGAGCAGTTCTTC.

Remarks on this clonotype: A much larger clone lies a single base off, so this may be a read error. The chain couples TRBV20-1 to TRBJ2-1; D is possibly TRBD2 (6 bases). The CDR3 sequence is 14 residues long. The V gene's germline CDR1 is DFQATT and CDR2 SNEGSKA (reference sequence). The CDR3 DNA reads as TGCAGTCACCAGACTAGGGCCATCTACACTGAGCAGTTCTTC. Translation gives CSHQTRAIYTEQFF.

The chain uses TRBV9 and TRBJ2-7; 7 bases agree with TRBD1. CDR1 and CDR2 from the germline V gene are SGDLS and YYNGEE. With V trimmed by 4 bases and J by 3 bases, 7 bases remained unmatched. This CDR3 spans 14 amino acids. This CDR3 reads CASSPGTVGYEQYF. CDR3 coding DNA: TGTGCCAGCAGCCCGGGGACAGTGGGCTACGAGCAGTACTTC.

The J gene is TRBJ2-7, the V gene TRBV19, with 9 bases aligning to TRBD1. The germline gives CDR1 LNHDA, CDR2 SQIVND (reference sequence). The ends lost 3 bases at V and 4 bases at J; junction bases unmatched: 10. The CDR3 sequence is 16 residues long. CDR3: CASSISQAGQGYEQYF. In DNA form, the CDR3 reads TGTGCCAGTAGTATCTCACAAGCGGGACAGGGATACGAGCAGTACTTC.

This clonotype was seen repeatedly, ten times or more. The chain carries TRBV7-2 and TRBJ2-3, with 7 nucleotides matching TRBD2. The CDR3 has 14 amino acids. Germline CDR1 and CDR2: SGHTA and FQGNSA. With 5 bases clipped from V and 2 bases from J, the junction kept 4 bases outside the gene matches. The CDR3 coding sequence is TGTGCCAGCAGCCCCGGGGGGTCCACAGATACGCAGTATTTT. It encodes CASSPGGSTDTQYF.

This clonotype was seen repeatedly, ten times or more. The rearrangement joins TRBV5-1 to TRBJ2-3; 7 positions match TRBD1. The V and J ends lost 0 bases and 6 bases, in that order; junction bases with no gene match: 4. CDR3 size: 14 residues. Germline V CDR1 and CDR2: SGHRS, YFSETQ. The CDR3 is CASSLAGGSDTQYF. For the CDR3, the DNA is TGCGCCAGCAGCTTGGCAGGGGGAAGTGATACGCAGTATTTT. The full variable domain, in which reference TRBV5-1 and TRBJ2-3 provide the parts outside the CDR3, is KAGVTQTPRYLIKTRGQQVTLSCSPISGHRSVSWYQQTPGQGLQFLFEYFSETQRNKGNFPGRFSGRQFSNSRSEMNVSTLELGDSALYLCASSLAGGSDTQYFGPGTRLTVL.

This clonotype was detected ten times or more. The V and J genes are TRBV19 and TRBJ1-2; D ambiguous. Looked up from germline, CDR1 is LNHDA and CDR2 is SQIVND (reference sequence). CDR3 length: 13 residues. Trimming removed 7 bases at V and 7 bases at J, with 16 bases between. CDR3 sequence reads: CASKREEGAGYTF. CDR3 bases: TGTGCCAGTAAGCGTGAAGAGGGCGCTGGCTACACCTTC.

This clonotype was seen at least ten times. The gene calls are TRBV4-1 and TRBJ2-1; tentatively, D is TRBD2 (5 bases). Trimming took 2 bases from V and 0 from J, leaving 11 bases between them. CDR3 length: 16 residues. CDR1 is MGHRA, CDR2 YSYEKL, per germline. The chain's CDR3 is CASSQLSGSSYNEQFF. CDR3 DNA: TGCGCCAGCAGCCAATTGTCGGGGAGCTCCTACAATGAGCAGTTCTTC.

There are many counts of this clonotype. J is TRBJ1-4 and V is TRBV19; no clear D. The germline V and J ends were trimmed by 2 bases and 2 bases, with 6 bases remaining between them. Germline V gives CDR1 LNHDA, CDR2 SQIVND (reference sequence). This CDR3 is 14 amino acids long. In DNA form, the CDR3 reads TGTGCCAGTAGTATAACGCTTACTAATGAAAAACTGTTTTTT. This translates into CASSITLTNEKLFF.

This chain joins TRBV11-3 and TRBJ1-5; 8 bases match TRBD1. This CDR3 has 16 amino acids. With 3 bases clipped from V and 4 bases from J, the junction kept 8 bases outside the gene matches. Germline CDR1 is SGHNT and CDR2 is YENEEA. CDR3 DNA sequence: TGTGCCAGCAGCTTCCTCGGACAGGGAGGGAATCAGCCCCAGCATTTT. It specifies CASSFLGQGGNQPQHF.

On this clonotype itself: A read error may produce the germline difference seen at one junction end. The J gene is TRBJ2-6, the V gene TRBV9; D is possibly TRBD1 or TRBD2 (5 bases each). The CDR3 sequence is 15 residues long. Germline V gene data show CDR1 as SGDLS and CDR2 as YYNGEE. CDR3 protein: CASSDIRSGADVLTF. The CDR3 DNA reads TGTGCCAGCAGCGACATCCGTTCCGGGGCCGACGTCCTGACTTTC.

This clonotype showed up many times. In DNA form, the CDR3 reads TGTGCCAGCAGCTTAGAACAGTACTCCTACGAGCAGTACTTC. Translating it yields CASSLEQYSYEQYF. The J gene is TRBJ2-7, the V gene TRBV7-6; D remains ambiguous. Trimming removed 1 base at V and 0 bases at J, with 7 bases between. Germline-derived CDR1 and CDR2 are SGHVS and FNYEAQ. There are 14 residues in the CDR3.